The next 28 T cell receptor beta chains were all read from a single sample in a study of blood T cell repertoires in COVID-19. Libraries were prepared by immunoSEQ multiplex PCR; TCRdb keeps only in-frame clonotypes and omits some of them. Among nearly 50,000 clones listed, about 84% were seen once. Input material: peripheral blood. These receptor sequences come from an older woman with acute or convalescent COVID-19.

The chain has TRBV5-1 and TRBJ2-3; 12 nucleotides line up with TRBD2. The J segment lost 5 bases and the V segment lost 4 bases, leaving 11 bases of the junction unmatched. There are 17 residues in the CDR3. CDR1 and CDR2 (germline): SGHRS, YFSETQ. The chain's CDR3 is CASSTDPTSGGGDTQYF. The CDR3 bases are TGCGCCAGCAGCACAGACCCGACTAGCGGGGGTGGAGATACGCAGTATTTT.

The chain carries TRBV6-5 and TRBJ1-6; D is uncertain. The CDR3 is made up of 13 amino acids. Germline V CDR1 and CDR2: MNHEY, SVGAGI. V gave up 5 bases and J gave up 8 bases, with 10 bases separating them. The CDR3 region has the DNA TGTGCCAGCAGTCGAATTCGCGATTCACCCCTCCACTTT. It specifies CASSRIRDSPLHF.

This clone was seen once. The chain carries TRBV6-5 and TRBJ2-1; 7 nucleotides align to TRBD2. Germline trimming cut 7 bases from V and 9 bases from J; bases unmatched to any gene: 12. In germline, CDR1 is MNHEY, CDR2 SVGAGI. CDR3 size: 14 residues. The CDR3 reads CASTPLRTRGEQFF. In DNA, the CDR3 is TGTGCCAGCACCCCCCTCCGGACTAGAGGTGAGCAGTTCTTC.

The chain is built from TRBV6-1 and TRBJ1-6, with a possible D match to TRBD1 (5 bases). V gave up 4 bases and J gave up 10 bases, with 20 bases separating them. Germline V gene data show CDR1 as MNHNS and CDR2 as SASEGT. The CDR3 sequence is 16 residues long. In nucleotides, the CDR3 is TGTGCCAGCAGTGTCCGGAGTGGCAGGGTAGACTCACCCCTCCACTTT. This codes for CASSVRSGRVDSPLHF.

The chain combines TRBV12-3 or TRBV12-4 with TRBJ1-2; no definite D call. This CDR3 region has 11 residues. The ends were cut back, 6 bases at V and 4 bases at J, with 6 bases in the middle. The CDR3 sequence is CASSKSYGYTF. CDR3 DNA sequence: TGTGCCAGCAGCAAGAGCTATGGCTACACCTTC.

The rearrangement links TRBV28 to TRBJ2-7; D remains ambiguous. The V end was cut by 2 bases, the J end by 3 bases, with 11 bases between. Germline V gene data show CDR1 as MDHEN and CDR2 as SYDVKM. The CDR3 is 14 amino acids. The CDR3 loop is CASSLEVYYYEQYF. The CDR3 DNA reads TGTGCCAGCAGTTTAGAAGTCTACTACTACGAGCAGTACTTC.

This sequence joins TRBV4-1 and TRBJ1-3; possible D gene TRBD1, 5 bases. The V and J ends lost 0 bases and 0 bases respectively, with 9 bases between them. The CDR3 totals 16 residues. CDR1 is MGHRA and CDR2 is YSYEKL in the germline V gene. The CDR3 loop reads CASSQDTGVSGNTIYF. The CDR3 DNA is TGCGCCAGCAGCCAAGATACGGGGGTCTCTGGAAACACCATATATTTT.

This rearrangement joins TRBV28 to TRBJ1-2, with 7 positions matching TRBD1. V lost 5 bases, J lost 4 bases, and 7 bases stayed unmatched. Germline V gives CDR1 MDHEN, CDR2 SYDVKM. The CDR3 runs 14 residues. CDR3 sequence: CASSPTGIVYGYTF. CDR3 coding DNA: TGTGCCAGCAGTCCGACAGGGATCGTCTATGGCTACACCTTC.

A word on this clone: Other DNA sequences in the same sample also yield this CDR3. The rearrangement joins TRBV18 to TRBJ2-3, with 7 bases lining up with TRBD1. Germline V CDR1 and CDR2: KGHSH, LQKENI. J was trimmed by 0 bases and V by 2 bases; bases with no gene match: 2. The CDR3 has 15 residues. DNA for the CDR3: TGTGCCAGCTCACCAGCGACAGGGAGCACAGATACGCAGTATTTT. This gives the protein CASSPATGSTDTQYF.

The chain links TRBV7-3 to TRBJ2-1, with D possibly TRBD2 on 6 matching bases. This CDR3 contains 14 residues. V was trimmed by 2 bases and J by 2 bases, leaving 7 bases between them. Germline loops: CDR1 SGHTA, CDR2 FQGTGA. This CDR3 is CASSLAGPYNEQFF. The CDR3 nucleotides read TGTGCCAGCAGCTTAGCGGGACCCTACAATGAGCAGTTCTTC. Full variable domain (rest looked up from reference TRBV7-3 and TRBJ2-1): GAGVSQTPSNKVTEKGKYVELRCDPISGHTALYWYRQSLGQGPEFLIYFQGTGAADDSGLPNDRFFAVRPEGSVSTLKIQRTERGDSAVYLCASSLAGPYNEQFFGPGTRLTVL.

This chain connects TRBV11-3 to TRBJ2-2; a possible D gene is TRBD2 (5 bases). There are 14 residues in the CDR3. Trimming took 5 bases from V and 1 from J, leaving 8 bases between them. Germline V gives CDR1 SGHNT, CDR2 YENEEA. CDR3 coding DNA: TGTGCCAGCAGCCACGAGGGGAACACCGGGGAGCTGTTTTTT. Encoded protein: CASSHEGNTGELFF.

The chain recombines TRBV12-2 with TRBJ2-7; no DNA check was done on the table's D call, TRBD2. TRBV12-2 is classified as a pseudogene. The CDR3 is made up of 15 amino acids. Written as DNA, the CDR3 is TGTGCAAGTCGCTTAAGGGGAGTCGGGAGGATCGAGCAGTACTTC. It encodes CASRLRGVGRIEQYF.

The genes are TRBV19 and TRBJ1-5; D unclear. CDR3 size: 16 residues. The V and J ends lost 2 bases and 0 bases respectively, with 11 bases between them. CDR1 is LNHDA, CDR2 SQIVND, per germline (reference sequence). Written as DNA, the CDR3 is TGTGCCAGTAGTATAACGAGGATGGGTAGCAATCAGCCCCAGCATTTT. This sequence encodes CASSITRMGSNQPQHF.

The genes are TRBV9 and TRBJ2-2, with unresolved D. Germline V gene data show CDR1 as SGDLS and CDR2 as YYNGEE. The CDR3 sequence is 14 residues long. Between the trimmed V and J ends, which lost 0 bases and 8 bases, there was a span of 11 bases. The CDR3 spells CASSVELGTGELFF. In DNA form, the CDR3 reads TGTGCCAGCAGCGTAGAGCTGGGCACGGGGGAGCTGTTTTTT. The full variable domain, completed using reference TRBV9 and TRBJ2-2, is DSGVTQTPKHLITATGQRVTLRCSPRSGDLSVYWYQQSLDQGLQFLIQYYNGEERAKGNILERFSAQQFPDLHSELNLSSLELGDSALYFCASSVELGTGELFFGEGSRLTVL.

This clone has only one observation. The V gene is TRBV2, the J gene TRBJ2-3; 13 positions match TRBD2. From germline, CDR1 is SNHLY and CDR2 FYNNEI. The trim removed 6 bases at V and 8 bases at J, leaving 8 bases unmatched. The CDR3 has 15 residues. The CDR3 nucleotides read TGTGCCAGCAGCGGGGGACTAGCGGGACGAGTTACGCAGTATTTT. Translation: CASSGGLAGRVTQYF.

The CDR3 region is CAWSVNRGYTF. In nucleotides, the CDR3 is TGTGCCTGGAGTGTGAATCGGGGCTACACCTTC. V and J are TRBV30 and TRBJ1-2; no firm D call. CDR1 and CDR2 from the germline V gene are GTSNPN and SVGIG (reference sequence). This CDR3 comprises 11 residues. V lost 0 bases, J lost 8 bases, and 7 bases lay in between.

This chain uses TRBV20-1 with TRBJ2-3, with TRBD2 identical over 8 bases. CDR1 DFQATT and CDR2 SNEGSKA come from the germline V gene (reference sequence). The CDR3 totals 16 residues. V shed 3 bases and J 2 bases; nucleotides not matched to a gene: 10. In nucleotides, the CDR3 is TGCAGTGCTAGTGTATCGACGGGAGGGGACACAGATACGCAGTATTTT. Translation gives CSASVSTGGDTDTQYF.

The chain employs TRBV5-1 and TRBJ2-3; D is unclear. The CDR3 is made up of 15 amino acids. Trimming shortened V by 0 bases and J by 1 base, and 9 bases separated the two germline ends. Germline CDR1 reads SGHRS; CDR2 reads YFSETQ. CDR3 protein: CASSLGQARTDTQYF. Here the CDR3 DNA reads TGCGCCAGCAGCTTGGGGCAGGCCCGCACAGATACGCAGTATTTT.

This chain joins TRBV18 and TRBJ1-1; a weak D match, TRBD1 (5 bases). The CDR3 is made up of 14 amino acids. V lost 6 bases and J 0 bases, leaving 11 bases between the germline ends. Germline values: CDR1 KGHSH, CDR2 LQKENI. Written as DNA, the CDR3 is TGTGCCAGCTCTCCCGACAGACTGAACACTGAAGCTTTCTTT. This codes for CASSPDRLNTEAFF.

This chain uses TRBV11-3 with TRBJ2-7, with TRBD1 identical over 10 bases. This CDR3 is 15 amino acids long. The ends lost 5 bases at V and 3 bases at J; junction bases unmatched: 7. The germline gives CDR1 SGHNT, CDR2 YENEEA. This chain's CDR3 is CASSPPGQGHYEQYF. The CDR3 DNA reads TGTGCCAGCAGCCCCCCGGGACAGGGGCACTACGAGCAGTACTTC. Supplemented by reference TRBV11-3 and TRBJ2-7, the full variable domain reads EAGVVQSPRYKIIEKKQPVAFWCNPISGHNTLYWYLQNLGQGPELLIRYENEEAVDDSQLPKDRFSAERLKGVDSTLKIQPAELGDSAVYLCASSPPGQGHYEQYFGPGTRLTVT.

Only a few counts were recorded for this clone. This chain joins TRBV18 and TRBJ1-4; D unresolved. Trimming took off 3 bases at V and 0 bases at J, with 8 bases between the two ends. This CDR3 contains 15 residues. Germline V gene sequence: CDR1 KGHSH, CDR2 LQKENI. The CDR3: CASSPETTTNEKLFF. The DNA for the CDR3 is TGTGCCAGCTCACCGGAGACTACAACTAATGAAAAACTGTTTTTT. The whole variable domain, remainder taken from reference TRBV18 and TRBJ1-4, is NAGVMQNPRHLVRRRGQEARLRCSPMKGHSHVYWYRQLPEEGLKFMVYLQKENIIDESGMPKERFSAEFPKEGPSILRIQQVVRGDSAAYFCASSPETTTNEKLFFGSGTQLSVL.

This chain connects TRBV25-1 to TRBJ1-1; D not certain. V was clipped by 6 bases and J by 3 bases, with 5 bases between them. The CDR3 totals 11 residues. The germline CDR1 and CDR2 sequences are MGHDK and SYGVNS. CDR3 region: CASRRYTEAFF. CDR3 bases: TGTGCCAGCAGGAGGTACACTGAAGCTTTCTTT.

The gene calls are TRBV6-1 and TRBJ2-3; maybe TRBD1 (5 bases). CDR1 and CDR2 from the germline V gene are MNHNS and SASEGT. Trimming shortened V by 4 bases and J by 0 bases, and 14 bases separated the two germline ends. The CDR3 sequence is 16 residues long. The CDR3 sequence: CASSGLSRGSTDTQYF. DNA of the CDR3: TGTGCCAGCAGTGGGTTATCAAGGGGCAGCACAGATACGCAGTATTTT.

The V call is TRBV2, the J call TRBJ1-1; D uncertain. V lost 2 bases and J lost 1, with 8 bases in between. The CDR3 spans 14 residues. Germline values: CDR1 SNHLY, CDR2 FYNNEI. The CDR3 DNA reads TGTGCCAGCAGTGAAAACAGCCAGAACACTGAAGCTTTCTTT. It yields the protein CASSENSQNTEAFF.

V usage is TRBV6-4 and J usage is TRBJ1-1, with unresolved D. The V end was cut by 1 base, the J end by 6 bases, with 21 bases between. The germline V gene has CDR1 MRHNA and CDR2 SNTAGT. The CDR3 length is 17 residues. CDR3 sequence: CASSDCRGVSFRAEAFF. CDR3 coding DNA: TGTGCCAGCAGTGACTGTCGCGGGGTTTCTTTTCGGGCTGAAGCTTTCTTT.

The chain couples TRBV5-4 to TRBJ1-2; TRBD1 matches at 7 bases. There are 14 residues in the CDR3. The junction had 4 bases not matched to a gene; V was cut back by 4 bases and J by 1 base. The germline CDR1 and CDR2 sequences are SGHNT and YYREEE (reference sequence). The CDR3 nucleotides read TGTGCCAGCAGCCTCGACAGGGTTAACTATGGCTACACCTTC. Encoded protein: CASSLDRVNYGYTF.

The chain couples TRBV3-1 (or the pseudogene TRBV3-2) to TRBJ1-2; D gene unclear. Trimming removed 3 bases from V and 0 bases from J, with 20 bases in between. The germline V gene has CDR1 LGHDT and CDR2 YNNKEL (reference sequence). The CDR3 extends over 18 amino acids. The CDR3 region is CASSHYGQVAAPNYGYTF. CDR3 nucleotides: TGTGCCAGCAGCCACTACGGTCAGGTGGCAGCTCCTAACTATGGCTACACCTTC.

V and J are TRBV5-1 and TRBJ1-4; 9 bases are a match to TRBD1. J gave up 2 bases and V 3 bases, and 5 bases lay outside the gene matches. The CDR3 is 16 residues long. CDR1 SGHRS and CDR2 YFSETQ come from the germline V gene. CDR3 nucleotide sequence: TGCGCCAGCAGCTCGGGACAGGGAGGCACTAATGAAAAACTGTTTTTT. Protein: CASSSGQGGTNEKLFF.